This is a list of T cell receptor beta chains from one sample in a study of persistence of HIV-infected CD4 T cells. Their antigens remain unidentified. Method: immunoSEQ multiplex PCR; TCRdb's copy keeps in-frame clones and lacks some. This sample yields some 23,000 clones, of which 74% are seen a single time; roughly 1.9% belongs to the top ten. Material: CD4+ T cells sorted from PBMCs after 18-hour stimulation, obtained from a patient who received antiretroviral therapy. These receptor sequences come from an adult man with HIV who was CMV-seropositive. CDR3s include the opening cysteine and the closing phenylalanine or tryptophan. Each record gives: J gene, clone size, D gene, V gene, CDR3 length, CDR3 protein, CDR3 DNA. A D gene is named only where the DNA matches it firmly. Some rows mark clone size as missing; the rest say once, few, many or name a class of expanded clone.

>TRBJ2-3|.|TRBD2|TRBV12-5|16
CASGSIAGASTDTQYF
TGTGCTAGTGGTTCGATAGCGGGGGCTAGCACAGATACGCAGTATTTT
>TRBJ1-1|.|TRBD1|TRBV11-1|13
CASSLARDRLAFF
TGTGCCAGCAGCTTAGCCCGGGACAGGCTAGCTTTCTTT
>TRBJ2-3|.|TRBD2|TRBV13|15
CASSHRLAGVKAQYF
TGTGCCAGCAGCCATCGACTAGCGGGGGTGAAGGCGCAGTATTTT
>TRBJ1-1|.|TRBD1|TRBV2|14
CASTLGQVSTEAFF
TGTGCCAGCACTTTGGGACAGGTGAGCACTGAAGCTTTCTTT
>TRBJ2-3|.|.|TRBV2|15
CASSPVGSRTDTQYF
TGTGCCAGCAGTCCGGTGGGGTCACGCACAGATACGCAGTATTTT
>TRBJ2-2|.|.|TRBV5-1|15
CASSLADISSGELFF
TGCGCCAGCAGCTTGGCCGACATAAGTTCCGGGGAGCTGTTTTTT
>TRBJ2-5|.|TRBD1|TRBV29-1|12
CSVGQGDETQYF
TGCAGCGTTGGGCAGGGGGATGAGACCCAGTACTTC
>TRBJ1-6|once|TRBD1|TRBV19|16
CASSTRPGQGNSPLHF
TGTGCCAGTAGCACTAGACCGGGACAGGGGAATTCACCCCTCCACTTT
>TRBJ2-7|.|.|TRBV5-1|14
CASSLGPSSYEQYF
TGCGCCAGCAGCTTGGGACCGAGCTCCTACGAGCAGTACTTC
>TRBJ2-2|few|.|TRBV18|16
CASSTQGGANTGELFF
TGTGCCAGCTCTACACAGGGAGGGGCGAACACCGGGGAGCTGTTTTTT
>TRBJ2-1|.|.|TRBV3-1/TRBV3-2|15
CASSQDQSGRREQFF
TGTGCCAGCAGCCAAGATCAGTCAGGGCGCCGGGAGCAGTTCTTC
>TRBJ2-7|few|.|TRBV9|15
CASSVATGMQYEQYF
TGTGCCAGCAGCGTAGCTACGGGTATGCAATACGAGCAGTACTTC
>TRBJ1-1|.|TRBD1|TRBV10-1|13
CASSQGVNTEAFF
TGCGCCAGTTCCCAGGGGGTAAACACTGAAGCTTTCTTT
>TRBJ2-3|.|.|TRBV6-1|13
CASSLVGPDTQYF
TGTGCCAGCAGTTTGGTGGGCCCGGATACGCAGTATTTT
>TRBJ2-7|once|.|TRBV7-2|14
CASSPQGSAYEQYF
TGTGCCAGCAGCCCCCAGGGTTCGGCCTACGAGCAGTACTTC
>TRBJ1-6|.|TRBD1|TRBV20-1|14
CSASRQGAGSPLHF
TGCAGTGCTAGTCGGCAGGGGGCCGGATCACCCCTCCACTTT
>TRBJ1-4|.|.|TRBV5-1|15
CASSLGTERNEKLFF
TGCGCCAGCAGCTTGGGGACAGAAAGAAATGAAAAACTGTTTTTT
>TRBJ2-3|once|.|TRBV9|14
CASRTGTATDTQYF
TGTGCCAGCAGAACCGGGACTGCGACAGATACGCAGTATTTT
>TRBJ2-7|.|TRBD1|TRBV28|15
CASSSTGAKLYEQYF
TGTGCCAGCAGCTCAACAGGGGCCAAGCTCTACGAGCAGTACTTC
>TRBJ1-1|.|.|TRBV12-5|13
CASGLGWNTEAFF
TGTGCTAGTGGTTTGGGCTGGAACACTGAAGCTTTCTTT
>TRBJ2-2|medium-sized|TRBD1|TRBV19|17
CASKSHHQGANTGELFF
TGTGCCAGTAAGTCCCACCACCAGGGGGCGAACACCGGGGAGCTGTTTTTT
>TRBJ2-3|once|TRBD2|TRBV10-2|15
CASSVTSGGADTQYF
TGCGCCAGCAGTGTAACTAGCGGGGGGGCGGATACGCAGTATTTT
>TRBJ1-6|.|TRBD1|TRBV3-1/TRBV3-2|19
CASSQYVGQGSSYNSPLHF
TGTGCCAGCAGCCAATACGTCGGACAGGGGAGCTCCTATAATTCACCCCTCCACTTT
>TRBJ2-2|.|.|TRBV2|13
CASMGANTGELFF
TGTGCCAGCATGGGGGCGAACACCGGGGAGCTGTTTTTT
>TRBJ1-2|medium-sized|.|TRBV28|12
CASSLGGFGYTF
TGTGCCAGCAGTTTAGGGGGTTTTGGCTACACCTTC
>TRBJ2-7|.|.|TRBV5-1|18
CASSSGAGPLQLGYEQYF
TGCGCCAGCAGCTCGGGGGCGGGGCCCCTCCAACTTGGTTACGAGCAGTACTTC
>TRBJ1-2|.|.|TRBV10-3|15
CAITTGLPGNYGYTF
TGTGCCATCACCACGGGACTCCCGGGAAACTATGGCTACACCTTC
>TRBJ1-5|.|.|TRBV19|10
CAAIHQPQHF
TGTGCCGCCATACATCAGCCCCAGCATTTT
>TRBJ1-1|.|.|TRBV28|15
CASSLVGIRVTEAFF
TGTGCCAGCAGTTTAGTAGGTATCAGGGTCACTGAAGCTTTCTTT
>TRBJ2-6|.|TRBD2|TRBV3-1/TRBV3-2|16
CASSQDGGAGANVLTF
TGTGCCAGCAGCCAAGACGGGGGGGCAGGGGCCAACGTCCTGACTTTC
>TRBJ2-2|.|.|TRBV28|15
CASSLAGANTGELFF
TGTGCCAGCAGTTTAGCAGGCGCGAACACCGGGGAGCTGTTTTTT
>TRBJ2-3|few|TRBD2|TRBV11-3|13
CASSSSLGGGSSF
TGTGCCAGCAGCTCCTCTTTGGGCGGGGGATCGTCTTTT
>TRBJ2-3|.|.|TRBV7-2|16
CASSLGPPGIEDTQYF
TGTGCCAGCAGCTTAGGCCCGCCGGGGATAGAAGATACGCAGTATTTT
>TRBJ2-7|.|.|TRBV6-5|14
CASTKGGQVYEQYF
TGTGCCAGCACCAAGGGGGGGCAAGTCTACGAGCAGTACTTC
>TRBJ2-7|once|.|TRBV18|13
CASSPPFANEQYF
TGTGCCAGCTCACCACCGTTTGCCAACGAGCAGTACTTC
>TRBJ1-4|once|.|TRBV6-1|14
CASSDRPPGITLFF
TGTGCCAGCAGTGACAGGCCTCCAGGTATAACTCTGTTTTTT
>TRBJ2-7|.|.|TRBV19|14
CASRKDSRSYEQYF
TGTGCCAGTAGGAAGGACAGCCGGAGTTACGAGCAGTACTTC
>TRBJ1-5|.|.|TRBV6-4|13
CASGTGGNQPQHF
TGTGCCAGCGGCACTGGGGGCAATCAGCCCCAGCATTTT
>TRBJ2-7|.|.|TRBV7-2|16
CASSSRPGTHSYEQYF
TGTGCCAGCAGCTCTCGTCCGGGGACCCACTCCTACGAGCAGTACTTC
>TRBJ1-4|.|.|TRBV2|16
CASSFQGIATNEKLFF
TGTGCCAGCAGTTTCCAGGGAATTGCAACTAATGAAAAACTGTTTTTT
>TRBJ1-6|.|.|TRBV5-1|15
CASSPTQGQNSPLHF
TGCGCCAGCAGCCCTACACAGGGACAAAATTCACCCCTCCACTTT
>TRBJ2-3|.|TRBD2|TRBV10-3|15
CAISDPAGGVDTQYF
TGTGCCATCAGTGATCCAGCGGGGGGAGTCGATACGCAGTATTTT
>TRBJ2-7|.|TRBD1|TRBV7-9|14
CASSLGQANSEQYF
TGTGCCAGCAGCTTGGGACAGGCCAATTCCGAGCAGTACTTC
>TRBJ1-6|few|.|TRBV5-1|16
CASSLERNSYNSPLHF
TGCGCCAGCAGCTTGGAACGGAATTCCTATAATTCACCCCTCCACTTT
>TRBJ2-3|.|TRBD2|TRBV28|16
CASSVAGGLGTDTQYF
TGTGCCAGCAGTGTAGCGGGGGGGCTTGGCACAGATACGCAGTATTTT
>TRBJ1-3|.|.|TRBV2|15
CASSVGVRSGNTIYF
TGTGCCAGCAGTGTTGGGGTCCGCTCTGGAAACACCATATATTTT
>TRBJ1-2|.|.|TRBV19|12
CASKGGNYGYTF
TGTGCCAGTAAGGGAGGAAACTATGGCTACACCTTC
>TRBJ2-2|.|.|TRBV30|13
CAGKSDGTGELFF
TGTGCCGGAAAGAGCGATGGTACCGGGGAGCTGTTTTTT
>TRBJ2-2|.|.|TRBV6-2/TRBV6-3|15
CASSRTTRNTGELFF
TGTGCCAGCAGTCGGACCACCAGGAACACCGGGGAGCTGTTTTTT
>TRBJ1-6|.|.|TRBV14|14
CASSQFASDSPLHF
TGTGCCAGCAGCCAATTTGCATCTGATTCACCCCTCCACTTT
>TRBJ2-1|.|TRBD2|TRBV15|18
CATSLSTSGRKGYNEQFF
TGTGCCACCAGCTTAAGTACTAGCGGGCGGAAGGGCTACAATGAGCAGTTCTTC
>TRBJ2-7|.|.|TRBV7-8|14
CASSSYRESYEQYF
TGTGCCAGCAGCTCGTACAGGGAATCCTACGAGCAGTACTTC
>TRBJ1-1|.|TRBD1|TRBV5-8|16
CASSLNRGGMNTEAFF
TGTGCCAGCAGCTTAAACAGGGGGGGGATGAACACTGAAGCTTTCTTT
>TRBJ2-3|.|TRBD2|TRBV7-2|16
CASSDSSGGDPGTQYF
TGTGCCAGCAGCGATTCTAGCGGGGGGGATCCCGGTACGCAGTATTTT
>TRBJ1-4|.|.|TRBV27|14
CASSLNTGREKLFF
TGTGCCAGCAGTTTAAACACAGGAAGGGAAAAACTGTTTTTT